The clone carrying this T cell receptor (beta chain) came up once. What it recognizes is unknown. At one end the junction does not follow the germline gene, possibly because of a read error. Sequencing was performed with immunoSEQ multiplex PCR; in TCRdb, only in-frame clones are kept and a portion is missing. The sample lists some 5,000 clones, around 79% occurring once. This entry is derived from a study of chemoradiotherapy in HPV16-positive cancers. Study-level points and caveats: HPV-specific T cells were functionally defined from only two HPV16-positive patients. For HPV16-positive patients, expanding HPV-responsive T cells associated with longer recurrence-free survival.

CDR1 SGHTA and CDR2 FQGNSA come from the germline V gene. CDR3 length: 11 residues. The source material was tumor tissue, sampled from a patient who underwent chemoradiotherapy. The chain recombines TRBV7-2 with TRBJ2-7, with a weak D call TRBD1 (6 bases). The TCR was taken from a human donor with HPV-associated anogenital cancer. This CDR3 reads CASSQGQSRHF. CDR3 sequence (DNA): TGTGCCAGCAGCCAGGGACAAAGTCGCCACTTC.